A selection of T cell receptor beta chains follows, all from one sample in a study of blood T cell repertoires in COVID-19. Assay used: immunoSEQ multiplex PCR; TCRdb lists only in-frame clones, some missing. The sample lists 470,000 or so clones, nearly 90% occurring once. Sequenced: PBMCs or T cells enriched from blood (not recorded which). These receptors all come from a woman aged 18-29 years with acute COVID-19. Both conserved end residues are part of each CDR3. A D gene is named only where the DNA matches it firmly. Clone size is not always given. Where it is, it says once, few, many or a class for expanded clones.

clone size,J gene,V gene,D gene,CDR3 protein,CDR3 DNA
-,TRBJ2-5,TRBV25-1,-,CASSEDRGLETQYF,TGTGCCAGCAGTGAGGATCGGGGGTTAGAGACCCAGTACTTC
-,TRBJ2-7,TRBV19,TRBD2,CASSIGLATVPSEQYF,TGTGCCAGTAGTATTGGACTAGCGACGGTGCCCTCCGAGCAGTACTTC
-,TRBJ2-7,TRBV7-9,TRBD2,CASSRTSGGLTYEQYF,TGTGCCAGCAGCAGGACTAGCGGGGGGTTAACCTACGAGCAGTACTTC
-,TRBJ2-2,TRBV9,TRBD1,CASSDGDRGPPGELFF,TGTGCCAGCAGCGATGGGGACAGGGGACCCCCCGGGGAGCTGTTTTTT
-,TRBJ2-1,TRBV11-2,TRBD2,CASSLEGGGLNGNEQFF,TGTGCCAGCAGCTTAGAGGGGGGAGGGCTCAACGGGAATGAGCAGTTCTTC
-,TRBJ1-5,TRBV24-1,-,CATSDLTRRGNSNQPQHF,TGTGCCACCAGTGATTTAACCCGGAGGGGAAATAGCAATCAGCCCCAGCATTTT
-,TRBJ1-6,TRBV7-2,-,CASSLVPGRRFNSPLHF,TGTGCCAGCAGCTTAGTCCCAGGCCGTAGATTTAATTCACCCCTCCACTTT
-,TRBJ2-7,TRBV19,TRBD2,CASSPGLASYEQYF,TGTGCCAGTAGTCCTGGACTAGCTTCCTACGAGCAGTACTTC
-,TRBJ2-3,TRBV5-4,-,CASSLGQYTQYF,TGTGCCAGCAGCTTGGGGCAGTATACGCAGTATTTT
-,TRBJ2-7,TRBV11-2,-,CASSPRTPSSYEQYF,TGTGCCAGCAGCCCTCGGACTCCCAGCTCCTACGAGCAGTACTTC
-,TRBJ2-2,TRBV7-2,TRBD1,CASSLMGTGGVGELFF,TGTGCCAGCAGCTTAATGGGGACAGGGGGTGTTGGGGAGCTGTTTTTT
-,TRBJ2-7,TRBV28,TRBD1,CASSRTGTPYEQYF,TGTGCCAGCAGTAGGACAGGTACCCCCTACGAGCAGTACTTC
-,TRBJ1-4,TRBV9,-,CASSVATGGSSEKLFF,TGTGCCAGCAGCGTAGCTACGGGGGGGTCCAGTGAAAAACTGTTTTTT
-,TRBJ1-5,TRBV27,TRBD1,CASSIQGRYQPQHF,TGTGCCAGCAGTATACAGGGGCGATATCAGCCCCAGCATTTT
-,TRBJ1-2,TRBV3-1/TRBV3-2,-,CASSPAVGVVHGYTF,TGTGCCAGCAGCCCTGCTGTTGGAGTAGTCCATGGCTACACCTTC
-,TRBJ1-2,TRBV28,TRBD1,CASSFNPVRTGVSRGYTF,TGTGCCAGCAGTTTCAACCCCGTTCGAACAGGGGTTAGTAGGGGCTACACCTTC
-,TRBJ1-3,TRBV11-2,-,CASSERRGTGNTIYF,TGTGCCAGCAGCGAAAGGAGGGGAACGGGAAACACCATATATTTT
-,TRBJ1-1,TRBV3-1/TRBV3-2,-,CASSSGRGGTEAFF,TGTGCCAGCAGCTCAGGAAGGGGTGGGACTGAAGCTTTCTTT
-,TRBJ2-7,TRBV9,TRBD2,CASSATSGSVYEQYF,TGTGCCAGCAGCGCGACTAGCGGGAGCGTCTACGAGCAGTACTTC
-,TRBJ2-5,TRBV6-5,-,CASTGHSDVPETQYF,TGTGCCAGCACGGGACATTCTGACGTTCCTGAGACCCAGTACTTC
-,TRBJ1-6,TRBV3-1/TRBV3-2,TRBD1,CASSHRRRAGGNSPLHF,TGTGCCAGCAGCCACCGTCGACGGGCAGGGGGAAATTCACCCCTCCACTTT
-,TRBJ2-7,TRBV9,-,CASSAQGSGAYEQYF,TGTGCCAGCAGCGCGCAGGGGTCAGGGGCCTACGAGCAGTACTTC
-,TRBJ1-6,TRBV7-9,TRBD1,CASSAGTGSSPLHF,TGTGCCAGCAGCGCCGGGACAGGGTCCTCACCCCTCCACTTT
-,TRBJ2-7,TRBV27,TRBD2,CASSPLASGSYEQYF,TGTGCCAGCAGTCCTCTAGCTAGCGGGAGTTACGAGCAGTACTTC
-,TRBJ2-7,TRBV10-3,-,CAISDRGFYEQYF,TGTGCCATCAGCGATAGGGGGTTCTACGAGCAGTACTTC
-,TRBJ2-5,TRBV7-7,-,CASSLKVGGHQETQYF,TGTGCTAGCAGCTTAAAAGTAGGGGGACACCAAGAGACCCAGTACTTC
-,TRBJ2-3,TRBV9,-,CASNVQGTTDTQYF,TGTGCCAGCAACGTACAGGGTACGACAGATACGCAGTATTTT
once,TRBJ2-2,TRBV24-1,TRBD1,CATQGDNTGELFF,TGTGCCACCCAGGGGGACAACACCGGGGAGCTGTTTTTT